This is a list of T cell receptor beta chains from one sample in a study of cytomegalovirus exposure and HLA in healthy donors. Sequenced by immunoSEQ multiplex PCR; TCRdb stores in-frame clones only, minus some. The sample lists over 40,000 clones, roughly 81% occurring once. The sequenced material came from PBMCs. The receptors were gathered from a woman aged 40 to 55 in good health and CMV-seropositive. Each CDR3 is given with its conserved first and last residue. The D gene is left open where the match is weak. Where a row states a size, it is once, few, many or the class of an expanded clone; other rows omit it.

j_call	clone_size	d_call	v_call	cdr3_aa	cdr3_nt
TRBJ1-1	NA	NA	TRBV30	CASSRRGQAFF	TGTGCTTCGAGCCGAAGAGGGCAAGCTTTCTTT
TRBJ1-1	NA	NA	TRBV4-2	CASSQDRGTEAFF	TGTGCCAGCAGCCAAGATCGGGGGACTGAAGCTTTCTTT
TRBJ2-2	NA	NA	TRBV10-3	CAISDHRGGTGELFF	TGTGCCATCAGTGACCACAGGGGAGGCACCGGGGAGCTGTTTTTT
TRBJ1-1	NA	NA	TRBV30	CACYGQNTEAFF	TGTGCCTGTTATGGACAGAACACTGAAGCTTTCTTT
TRBJ1-1	NA	NA	TRBV5-1	CASSLDRVNTEAFF	TGCGCCAGCAGCCTAGACCGCGTGAACACTGAAGCTTTCTTT
TRBJ2-1	NA	NA	TRBV6-5	CASSRSSYNEQFF	TGTGCCAGCAGTCGTTCCTCCTACAATGAGCAGTTCTTC
TRBJ1-2	once	NA	TRBV6-1	CASSERNYGYTF	TGTGCCAGCAGTGAACGTAACTATGGCTACACCTTC
TRBJ1-5	NA	NA	TRBV19	CATSQGYSNQPQHF	TGTGCCACCAGCCAGGGGTATAGCAATCAGCCCCAGCATTTT
TRBJ2-7	NA	TRBD1	TRBV30	CAWRRDRGYEQYF	TGTGCCTGGAGACGGGACAGGGGGTACGAGCAGTACTTC
TRBJ1-1	NA	NA	TRBV6-6	CASSPPGGGTEAFF	TGTGCCAGCAGCCCCCCCGGGGGGGGCACTGAAGCTTTCTTT